This T cell receptor beta chain was retrieved from a study of monozygotic twins with inflammatory bowel disease. Template switching added UMIs carrying a 6-nucleotide sample barcode. TCRdb reprocessed the 5' RACE reads, with one entry per CDR3 protein and no DNA. This listing includes about 160,000 distinct CDR3 sequences. As to this clonotype: Its matching antigen is unknown.

Whole-study results and caveats: A single strong clonotype or signal linked to IBD was not supported. Reduced clonotype sharing with other individuals was observed in IBD patients relative to healthy twins, especially with disease activity.

This CDR3 comprises 16 residues. From germline, CDR1 is LGHNA and CDR2 YSLEER. This TCR was recovered from a human donor with ulcerative colitis or Crohn's disease, or a healthy co-twin of an affected twin (not recorded which). Sequenced material: blood. The chain links TRBV4-3 to TRBJ2-3; TCRdb's D gene call, TRBD2, goes unchecked for lack of DNA. CDR3 region: CASSQTFGGSTDTQYF.